This T cell receptor (beta chain) was recovered during a study of blood T cell repertoires in COVID-19. Authors' processing steps: For nucleated cells, counts were estimated from reference gene primer amplification. TCRdb keeps only in-frame clones here, not all; method: immunoSEQ multiplex PCR. That table gives V, J and clone size, and the DNA gave D and trimming. The table lists about 140,000 clones, roughly 84% of them singletons, with approximately 3.9% in the top ten. This clone was observed a single time. Sequence at one end of the junction differs from germline and may be a read error. Material: peripheral blood. The TCR was taken from a woman aged 60 to 75 with acute or convalescent COVID-19.

The CDR3 DNA sequence: TGCGCCAGCAGCTTAATTCCCGTCTTCCCCTCACCTCTCGGGGTGGGGAACAGTTTT. This codes for CASSLIPVFPSPLGVGNSF. This sequence joins TRBV5-1 and TRBJ1-4, with D hard to call. This CDR3 spans 19 amino acids. Germline CDR1 and CDR2: SGHRS and YFSETQ.